This T cell receptor (beta chain) was captured by sequencing in a study of regulatory T cells in long-lasting Graves disease. The germline gives CDR1 MDHEN, CDR2 SYDVKM. CDR3 length: 14 residues. For TCR beta, libraries came from iRepertoire HTBI primers and Arm-PCR of CDR3 regions. TCRdb processed the multiplex PCR reads anew with MiXCR; each CDR3 protein has one entry. The sample lists 420,000 or so distinct CDR3 sequences, over 15% occurring once. About this clonotype itself: With only one base between it and a far larger clone, this is likely a read error.

Time point meaning: newly diagnosed GD, antithyroid drugs for less than 3 months. From PBMCs, RNA was extracted and then used to make the TCR library. This sample was shared with a second study, whose subject was T cells in Graves' hyperthyroidism and ophthalmopathy. As reported in that work: When the TCR CDR3 underwent first-round RT-PCR, the HTBI primer set was used. Blood also carried most thyroid clonotypes expanded above 0.001. Model output signaled ophthalmopathy a median roughly six months ahead of onset.

The V gene is TRBV28, the J gene TRBJ2-1, with 7 bases aligning to TRBD1. The J call may not be correct, given that the DNA end is closer to TRBJ2-3. The sample was peripheral blood mononuclear cells (PBMCs), taken at new diagnosis, from a patient treated with antithyroid drugs. This clonotype was sampled from a woman aged 18-29 years with Graves disease. The CDR3 nucleotides read TGTGCCAGCAGTTACTACAGGGGTGCAGGTACGCAGTATTTT. Amino acids: CASSYYRGAGTQYF.